This T cell receptor beta chain was documented in a study of cytomegalovirus exposure and HLA in healthy donors. Use of 60 Vbeta and 13 Jbeta primers characterized the PCR. The method was immunoSEQ multiplex PCR; TCRdb's version includes in-frame clones alone and lacks a portion of them. This repertoire comprises about 140,000 clones; its ten largest clones make up 2.7%. V shed 5 bases and J shed 3 bases, with 11 bases lying between them. Looked up from germline, CDR1 is SEHNR and CDR2 is FQNEAQ (reference sequence). The CDR3 has 13 residues. The V gene is TRBV7-9, the J gene TRBJ2-7; D might be TRBD1 (6 bases). The sequence was obtained from a man aged 35 to 55 in good health and CMV-seronegative. Sequences were obtained from PBMCs. CDR3 in DNA: TGTGCCAGCAGCAACGGGACATTCTACGAGCAGTACTTC. It yields the protein CASSNGTFYEQYF.